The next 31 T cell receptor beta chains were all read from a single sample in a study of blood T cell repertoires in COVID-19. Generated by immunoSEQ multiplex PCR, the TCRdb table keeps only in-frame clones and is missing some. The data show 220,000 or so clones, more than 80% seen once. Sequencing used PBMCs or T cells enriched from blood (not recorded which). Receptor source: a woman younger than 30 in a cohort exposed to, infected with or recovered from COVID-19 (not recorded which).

The CDR3 sequence is CASSLAAYQETQYF. CDR3 in DNA: TGTGCCAGCAGCTTAGCAGCTTACCAAGAGACCCAGTACTTC. J is TRBJ2-5 and V is TRBV7-2; D remains ambiguous. The CDR3 runs 14 residues. Looked up from germline, CDR1 is SGHTA and CDR2 is FQGNSA. V was pared by 0 bases and J by 0 bases, with 5 bases between. Using reference TRBV7-2 and TRBJ2-5 for the parts outside the CDR3, the full variable domain is GAGVSQSPSNKVTEKGKDVELRCDPISGHTALYWYRQSLGQGLEFLIYFQGNSAPDKSGLPSDRFSAERTGGSVSTLTIQRTQQEDSAVYLCASSLAAYQETQYFGPGTRLLVL.

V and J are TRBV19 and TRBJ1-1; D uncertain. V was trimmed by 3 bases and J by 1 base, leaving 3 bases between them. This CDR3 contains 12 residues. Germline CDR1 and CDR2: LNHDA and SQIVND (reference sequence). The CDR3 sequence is CASSIQNTEAFF. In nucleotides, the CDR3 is TGTGCCAGTAGTATCCAGAACACTGAAGCTTTCTTT.

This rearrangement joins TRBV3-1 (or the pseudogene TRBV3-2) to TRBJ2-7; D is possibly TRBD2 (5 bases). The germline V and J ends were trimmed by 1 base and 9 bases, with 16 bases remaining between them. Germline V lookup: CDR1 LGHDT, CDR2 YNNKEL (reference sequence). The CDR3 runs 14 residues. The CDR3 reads CASSQGGRLGVQYF. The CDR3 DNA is TGTGCCAGCAGCCAAGGGGGAAGGCTGGGAGTGCAGTACTTC.

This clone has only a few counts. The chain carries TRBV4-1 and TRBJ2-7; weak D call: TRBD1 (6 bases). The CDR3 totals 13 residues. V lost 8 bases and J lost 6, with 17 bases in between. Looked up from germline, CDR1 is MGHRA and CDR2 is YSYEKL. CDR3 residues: CASGLLTDSEQYF. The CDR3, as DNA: TGCGCCAGCGGTCTACTTACGGACAGCGAGCAGTACTTC.

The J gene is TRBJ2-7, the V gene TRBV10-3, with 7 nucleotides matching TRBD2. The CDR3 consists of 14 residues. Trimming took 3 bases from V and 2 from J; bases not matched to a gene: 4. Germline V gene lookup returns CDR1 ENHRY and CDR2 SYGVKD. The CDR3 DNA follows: TGTGCCATCAGTGACATAGCGGGCACCTACGAGCAGTACTTC. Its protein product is CAISDIAGTYEQYF.

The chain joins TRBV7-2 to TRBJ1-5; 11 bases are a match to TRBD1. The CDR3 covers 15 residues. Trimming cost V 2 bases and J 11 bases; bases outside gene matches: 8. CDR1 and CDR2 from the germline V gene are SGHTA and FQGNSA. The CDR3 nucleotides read TGTGCCAGCAGCTTAACTGGGACAGGGGGGGAGGCCCAGCATTTT. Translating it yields CASSLTGTGGEAQHF.

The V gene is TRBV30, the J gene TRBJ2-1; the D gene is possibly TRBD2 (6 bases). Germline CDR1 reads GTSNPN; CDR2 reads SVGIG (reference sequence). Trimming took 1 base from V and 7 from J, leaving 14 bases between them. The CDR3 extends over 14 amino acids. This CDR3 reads CAWSGRGALNEQFF. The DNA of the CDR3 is TGTGCCTGGAGTGGTCGCGGGGCATTGAATGAGCAGTTCTTC.

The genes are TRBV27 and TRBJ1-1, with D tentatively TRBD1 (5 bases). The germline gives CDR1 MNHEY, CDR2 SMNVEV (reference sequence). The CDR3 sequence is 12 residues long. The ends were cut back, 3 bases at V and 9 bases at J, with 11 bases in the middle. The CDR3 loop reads CASSFMAGQAFF. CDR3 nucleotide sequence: TGTGCCAGCAGTTTCATGGCAGGGCAAGCTTTCTTT.

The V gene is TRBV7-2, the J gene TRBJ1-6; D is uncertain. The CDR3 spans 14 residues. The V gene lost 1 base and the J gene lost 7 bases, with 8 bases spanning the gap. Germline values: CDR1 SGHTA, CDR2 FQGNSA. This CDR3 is CASSLGPGNSPLHF. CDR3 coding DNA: TGTGCCAGCAGCTTAGGCCCCGGGAATTCACCCCTCCACTTT.

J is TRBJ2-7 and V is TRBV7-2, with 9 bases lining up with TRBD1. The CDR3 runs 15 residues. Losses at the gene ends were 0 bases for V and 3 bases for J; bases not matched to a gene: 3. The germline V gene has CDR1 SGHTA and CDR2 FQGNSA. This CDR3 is CASSLALGQGYEQYF. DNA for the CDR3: TGTGCCAGCAGCTTAGCCTTGGGACAGGGCTACGAGCAGTACTTC.

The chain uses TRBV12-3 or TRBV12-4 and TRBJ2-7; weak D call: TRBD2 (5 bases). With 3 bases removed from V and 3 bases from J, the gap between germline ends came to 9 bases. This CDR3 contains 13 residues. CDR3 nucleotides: TGTGCCAGCAGTTTCGGACTGCACTACGAGCAGTACTTC. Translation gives CASSFGLHYEQYF.

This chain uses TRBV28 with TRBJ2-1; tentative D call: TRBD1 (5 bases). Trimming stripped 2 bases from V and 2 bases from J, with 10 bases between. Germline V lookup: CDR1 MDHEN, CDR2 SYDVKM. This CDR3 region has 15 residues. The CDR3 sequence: CASSLGREPYNEQFF. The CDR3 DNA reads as TGTGCCAGCAGTTTAGGCAGGGAACCCTACAATGAGCAGTTCTTC.

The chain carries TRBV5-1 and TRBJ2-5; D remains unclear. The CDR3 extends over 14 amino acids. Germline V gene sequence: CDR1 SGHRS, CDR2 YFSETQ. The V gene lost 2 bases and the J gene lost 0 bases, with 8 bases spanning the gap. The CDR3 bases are TGCGCCAGCAGCTTTCCCGTTGACCAAGAGACCCAGTACTTC. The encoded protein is CASSFPVDQETQYF.

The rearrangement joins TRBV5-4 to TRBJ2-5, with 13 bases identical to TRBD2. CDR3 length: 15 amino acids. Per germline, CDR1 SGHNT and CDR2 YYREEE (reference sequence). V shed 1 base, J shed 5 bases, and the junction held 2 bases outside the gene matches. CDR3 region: CASSLWTSGSETQYF. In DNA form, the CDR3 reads TGTGCCAGCAGCTTGTGGACTAGCGGGAGCGAGACCCAGTACTTC.

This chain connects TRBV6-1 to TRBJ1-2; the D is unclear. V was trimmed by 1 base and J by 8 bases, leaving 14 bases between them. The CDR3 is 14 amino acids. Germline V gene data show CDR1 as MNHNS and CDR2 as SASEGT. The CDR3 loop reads CASSEETRSWGYTF. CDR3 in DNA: TGTGCCAGCAGTGAAGAAACCAGGTCGTGGGGCTACACCTTC.

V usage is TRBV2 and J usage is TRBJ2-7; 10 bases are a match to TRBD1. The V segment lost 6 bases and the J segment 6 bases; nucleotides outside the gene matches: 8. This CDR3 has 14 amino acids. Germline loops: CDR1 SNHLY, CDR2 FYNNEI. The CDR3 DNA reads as TGTGCCAGCAGACCCGGGACAGGGGCTACCGAGCAGTACTTC. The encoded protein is CASRPGTGATEQYF. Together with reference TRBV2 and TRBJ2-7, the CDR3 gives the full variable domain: EPEVTQTPSHQVTQMGQEVILRCVPISNHLYFYWYRQILGQKVEFLVSFYNNEISEKSEIFDDQFSVERPDGSNFTLKIRSTKLEDSAMYFCASRPGTGATEQYFGPGTRLTVT.

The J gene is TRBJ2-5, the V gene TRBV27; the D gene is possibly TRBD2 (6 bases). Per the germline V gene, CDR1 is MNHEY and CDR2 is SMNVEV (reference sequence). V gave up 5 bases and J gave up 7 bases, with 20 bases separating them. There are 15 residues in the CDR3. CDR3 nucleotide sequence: TGTGCCAGCAGTCCTCTGGGACTGGGGGAAGGGACCCAGTACTTC. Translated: CASSPLGLGEGTQYF.

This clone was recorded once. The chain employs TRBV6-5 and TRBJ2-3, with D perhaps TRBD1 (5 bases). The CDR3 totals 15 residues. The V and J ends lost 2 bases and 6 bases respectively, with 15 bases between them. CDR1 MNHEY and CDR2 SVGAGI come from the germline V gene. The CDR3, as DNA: TGTGCCAGCAGTTACGGGTCAGGGCTTACGGATACGCAGTATTTT. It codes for CASSYGSGLTDTQYF.

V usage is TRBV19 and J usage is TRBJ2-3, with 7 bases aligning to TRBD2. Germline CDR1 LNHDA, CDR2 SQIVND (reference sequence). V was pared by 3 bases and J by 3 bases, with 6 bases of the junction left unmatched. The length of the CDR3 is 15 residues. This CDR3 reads CASSIGEGGTDTQYF. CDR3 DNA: TGTGCCAGTAGTATTGGGGAGGGTGGGACAGATACGCAGTATTTT.

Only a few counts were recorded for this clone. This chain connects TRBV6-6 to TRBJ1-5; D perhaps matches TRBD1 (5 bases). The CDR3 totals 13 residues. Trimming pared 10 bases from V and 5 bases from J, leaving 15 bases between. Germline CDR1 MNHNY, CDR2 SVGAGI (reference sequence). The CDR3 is CATTTEGDQPQHF. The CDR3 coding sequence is TGTGCCACCACTACGGAAGGGGATCAGCCCCAGCATTTT.

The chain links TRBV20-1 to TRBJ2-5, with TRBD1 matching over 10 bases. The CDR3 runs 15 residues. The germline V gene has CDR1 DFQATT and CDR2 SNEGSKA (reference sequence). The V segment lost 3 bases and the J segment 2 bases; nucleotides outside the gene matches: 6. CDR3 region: CSASGDRGNQETQYF. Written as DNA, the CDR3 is TGCAGTGCTAGTGGGGACAGGGGTAATCAAGAGACCCAGTACTTC.

The CDR3 reads CASSLGGLWATEAFF. The DNA for the CDR3 is TGTGCCAGTAGTCTTGGGGGCCTCTGGGCCACTGAAGCTTTCTTT. J is TRBJ1-1 and V is TRBV19, with D possibly being TRBD1 (6 bases). This CDR3 is 15 amino acids long. The germline V gene encodes CDR1 LNHDA and CDR2 SQIVND (reference sequence). V lost 5 bases to trimming and J lost 4 bases, with 17 bases between them.

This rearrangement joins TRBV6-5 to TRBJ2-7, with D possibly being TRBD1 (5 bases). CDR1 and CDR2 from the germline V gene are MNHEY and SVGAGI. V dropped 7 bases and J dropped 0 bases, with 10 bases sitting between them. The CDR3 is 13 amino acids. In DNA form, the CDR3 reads TGTGCCAGCACGCAGGACAACTCCTACGAGCAGTACTTC. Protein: CASTQDNSYEQYF.

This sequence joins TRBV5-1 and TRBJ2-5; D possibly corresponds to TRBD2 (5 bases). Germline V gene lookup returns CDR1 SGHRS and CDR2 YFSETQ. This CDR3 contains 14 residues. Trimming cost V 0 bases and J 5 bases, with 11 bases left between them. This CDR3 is CASSLDGSGETQYF. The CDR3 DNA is TGCGCCAGCAGCTTGGACGGGTCGGGGGAGACCCAGTACTTC.

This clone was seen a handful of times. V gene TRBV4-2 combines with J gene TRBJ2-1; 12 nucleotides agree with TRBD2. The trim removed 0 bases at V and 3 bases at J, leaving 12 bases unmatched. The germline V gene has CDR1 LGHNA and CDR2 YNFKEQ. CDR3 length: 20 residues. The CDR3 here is CASSQDPPNGLAGLYNEQFF. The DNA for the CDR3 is TGTGCCAGCAGCCAAGATCCCCCTAACGGACTAGCGGGACTCTACAATGAGCAGTTCTTC.

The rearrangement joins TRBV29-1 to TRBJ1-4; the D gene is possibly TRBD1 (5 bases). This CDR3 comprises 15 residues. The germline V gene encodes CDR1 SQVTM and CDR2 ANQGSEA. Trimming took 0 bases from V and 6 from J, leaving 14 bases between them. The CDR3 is CSVEDAGANHEKLFF. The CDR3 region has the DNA TGCAGCGTTGAAGACGCTGGGGCAAATCATGAAAAACTGTTTTTT.

CDR3 in amino acids: CAIPRLAGEVLGGETQYF. In DNA form, the CDR3 reads TGTGCCATCCCGAGACTAGCGGGAGAGGTATTAGGTGGAGAGACCCAGTACTTC. The chain employs TRBV2 and TRBJ2-5; TRBD2 agrees at 12 bases. There are 18 residues in the CDR3. Germline CDR1 reads SNHLY; CDR2 reads FYNNEI. V lost 10 bases, J lost 4 bases, and 19 bases stayed unmatched.

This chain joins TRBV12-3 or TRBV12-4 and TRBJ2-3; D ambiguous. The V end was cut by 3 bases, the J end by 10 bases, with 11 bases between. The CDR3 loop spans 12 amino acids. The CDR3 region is CASSFDFSPQYF. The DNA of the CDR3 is TGTGCCAGCAGTTTTGACTTCTCGCCGCAGTATTTT.

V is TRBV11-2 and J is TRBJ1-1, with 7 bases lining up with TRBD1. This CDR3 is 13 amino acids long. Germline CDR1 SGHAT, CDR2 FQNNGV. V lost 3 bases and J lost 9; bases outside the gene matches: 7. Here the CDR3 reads CASSFTGEGKAFF. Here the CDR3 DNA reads TGTGCCAGCAGCTTTACAGGGGAAGGAAAAGCTTTCTTT.

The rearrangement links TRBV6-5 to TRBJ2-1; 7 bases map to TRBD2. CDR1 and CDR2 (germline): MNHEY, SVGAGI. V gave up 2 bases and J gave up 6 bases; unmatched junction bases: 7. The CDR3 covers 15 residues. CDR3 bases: TGTGCCAGCAGTTACGTGACTAGCTCGTTCAATGAGCAGTTCTTC. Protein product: CASSYVTSSFNEQFF.

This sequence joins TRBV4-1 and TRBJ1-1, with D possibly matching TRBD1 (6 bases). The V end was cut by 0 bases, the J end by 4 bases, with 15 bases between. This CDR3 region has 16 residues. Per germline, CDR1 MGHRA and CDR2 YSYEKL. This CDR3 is CASSQDPLGGGTEAFF. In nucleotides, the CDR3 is TGCGCCAGCAGCCAAGATCCGCTAGGGGGGGGCACTGAAGCTTTCTTT.